The clone carrying this TCR beta chain was counted a few times. Its cognate antigen is unknown. The data derive from a study of a mutant IDH1 vaccine in newly diagnosed glioma. Study-wide results and caveats: Researchers report vaccine-induced immune responses in about 94% of patients.

This table comes from immunoSEQ multiplex PCR, and its TCRdb copy is limited to in-frame clones, with some not included. This sample has fewer than 70,000 clones, with approximately 80% found just once. Time point meaning: week 11, during vaccination. What each vaccine dose contained was 300 ug of mutant IDH1 20-mer peptide, accompanied by topical imiquimod. Specimen: PBMCs, collected from a glioma patient whose treatment included an IDH1 peptide vaccine. The TCR sequence derives from a young man with glioma.

Written as DNA, the CDR3 is TGTGCCAGTACCCGAGTGACAGGGGGCGACTATGGCTACACCTTC. Protein: CASTRVTGGDYGYTF. The J gene is TRBJ1-2, the V gene TRBV19; 10 bases match TRBD1. The CDR3 totals 15 residues. Trimming cost V 7 bases and J 3 bases; bases outside gene matches: 8. Germline lookup yields CDR1 LNHDA and CDR2 SQIVND (reference sequence).